What follows describes a single T cell receptor beta chain. Sequenced by immunoSEQ multiplex PCR; TCRdb stores in-frame clones only, minus some. The sample comprises roughly 1,300 clones, roughly 80% of which are singletons, and roughly 21% rests with the top ten. The J segment lost 2 bases and the V segment lost 3 bases, leaving 5 bases of the junction unmatched. This CDR3 is 15 amino acids long. Looked up from germline, CDR1 is LNHDA and CDR2 is SQIVND (reference sequence). The record originates from a study of brain metastases from non-small cell lung cancer. Sequencing was performed on tumor-adjacent normal tissue. The chain employs TRBV19 and TRBJ2-3; 7 bases agree with TRBD2. The receptor was derived from a donor at least 40 years old with non-small cell lung cancer. The CDR3 sequence: CASSMLAALTDTQYF. Written as DNA, the CDR3 is TGTGCCAGTAGTATGCTAGCGGCCCTCACAGATACGCAGTATTTT. Full variable domain (rest looked up from reference TRBV19 and TRBJ2-3): DGGITQSPKYLFRKEGQNVTLSCEQNLNHDAMYWYRQDPGQGLRLIYYSQIVNDFQKGDIAEGYSVSREKKESFPLTVTSAQKNPTAFYLCASSMLAALTDTQYFGPGTRLTVL.